This is a list of T cell receptor beta chains from one sample in a study of blood T cell repertoires in COVID-19. Using immunoSEQ multiplex PCR, the repertoire was profiled, and TCRdb retains in-frame clones only, with some absent. The data hold approximately 280,000 clones, with 70% to 90% observed a single time. The sample consisted of peripheral blood. These receptor sequences come from a woman in her sixties or seventies with acute or convalescent COVID-19. The CDR3 runs from the conserved cysteine through the conserved F or W. The D gene is left open where the match is weak. Size is omitted from some rows. Given values are once, few, many or a class for expanded clones.

J gene | clone size | D gene | V gene | CDR3 protein | CDR3 DNA
TRBJ2-1 | NA | TRBD2 | TRBV6-2/TRBV6-3 | CASSYWSLAGGKGQFF | TGTGCCAGCAGTTACTGGTCACTAGCGGGGGGAAAGGGGCAGTTCTTC
TRBJ2-1 | NA | TRBD2 | TRBV11-1 | CASSGAGGLNEQFF | TGTGCCAGCAGTGGAGCGGGGGGGCTCAATGAGCAGTTCTTC
TRBJ1-3 | NA | NA | TRBV3-1/TRBV3-2 | CASSQDPGVRGNTIYF | TGTGCCAGCAGCCAAGACCCGGGGGTGCGTGGAAACACCATATATTTT
TRBJ1-5 | NA | NA | TRBV7-2 | CASSFTSGNNQPQHF | TGTGCCAGCAGCTTTACCTCAGGGAACAATCAGCCCCAGCATTTT
TRBJ1-6 | few | NA | TRBV19 | CASSEDNKSPLHF | TGTGCCAGTAGTGAGGACAATAAATCACCCCTCCACTTT
TRBJ2-2 | once | TRBD2 | TRBV19 | CASTGRQGNTGELFF | TGTGCCAGTACCGGGAGGCAGGGAAACACCGGGGAGCTGTTTTTT
TRBJ2-2 | NA | NA | TRBV11-2 | CASSLQRTGTGELFF | TGTGCCAGCAGCTTACAGCGGACGGGGACCGGGGAGCTGTTTTTT
TRBJ1-1 | NA | NA | TRBV12-5 | CASARGNTEAFF | TGTGCTAGTGCCCGCGGCAACACTGAAGCTTTCTTT
TRBJ2-2 | NA | NA | TRBV2 | CASKGEGTGELFF | TGTGCCAGCAAGGGGGAAGGGACCGGGGAGCTGTTTTTT
TRBJ2-7 | NA | NA | TRBV15 | CATSRDYYEQYF | TGTGCCACCAGCAGAGATTACTACGAGCAGTACTTC
TRBJ1-1 | NA | NA | TRBV7-9 | CASSFLWENEAFF | TGTGCCAGCAGCTTTCTGTGGGAGAATGAAGCTTTCTTT
TRBJ1-6 | NA | TRBD1 | TRBV5-1 | CASAPLTGGGSPLHF | TGCGCCAGCGCTCCCCTGACAGGGGGGGGTTCACCCCTCCACTTT
TRBJ1-5 | NA | TRBD1 | TRBV6-1 | CASSESGQGLQPQHF | TGTGCCAGCAGTGAGTCGGGACAGGGGCTCCAGCCCCAGCATTTT
TRBJ1-2 | NA | NA | TRBV5-6 | CASSFTGNLGYTF | TGTGCCAGCAGCTTTACAGGGAACTTGGGCTACACCTTC
TRBJ1-6 | NA | NA | TRBV6-5 | CASSPQGNSPLHF | TGTGCCAGCAGTCCCCAGGGGAATTCACCCCTCCACTTT
TRBJ2-7 | NA | NA | TRBV5-1 | CASSLSLTYEQYF | TGCGCCAGCAGCTTGAGCCTGACCTACGAGCAGTACTTC
TRBJ1-1 | NA | TRBD1 | TRBV11-2 | CASSFSEGQGAVGAFF | TGTGCCAGCAGCTTTTCGGAGGGACAGGGGGCCGTGGGGGCTTTCTTT
TRBJ2-2 | NA | TRBD1 | TRBV10-3 | CAIRTGTGAPPGELFF | TGTGCCATCAGGACCGGGACAGGAGCCCCACCCGGGGAGCTGTTTTTT
TRBJ1-1 | NA | NA | TRBV6-1 | CASSEVGAGDEAFF | TGTGCCAGCAGTGAAGTAGGTGCAGGTGATGAAGCTTTCTTT
TRBJ1-1 | NA | TRBD1 | TRBV5-6 | CASSSPKGAMNTEAFF | TGTGCCAGCAGCTCACCGAAGGGGGCAATGAACACTGAAGCTTTCTTT
TRBJ2-1 | once | NA | TRBV5-1 | CASSLGQGDEQFF | TGCGCCAGCAGCTTAGGGCAGGGCGATGAGCAGTTCTTC
TRBJ1-1 | NA | NA | TRBV3-1/TRBV3-2 | CASSPYGATEAFF | TGTGCCAGCAGCCCTTATGGGGCCACTGAAGCTTTCTTT
TRBJ2-7 | NA | TRBD2 | TRBV4-1 | CASSQVARGGSYEQYF | TGCGCCAGCAGCCAAGTAGCTCGGGGGGGGTCCTACGAGCAGTACTTC
TRBJ1-2 | NA | NA | TRBV12-3/TRBV12-4 | CASSPGANYGYTF | TGTGCCAGCAGTCCGGGAGCTAACTATGGCTACACCTTC
TRBJ2-5 | NA | TRBD2 | TRBV6-1 | CASSESQRGAKETQYF | TGTGCCAGCAGTGAAAGCCAGCGGGGGGCAAAAGAGACCCAGTACTTC
TRBJ1-3 | once | NA | TRBV3-1/TRBV3-2 | CATTSGSSGNTIYF | TGTGCCACCACCTCGGGGAGCTCTGGAAACACCATATATTTT
TRBJ1-2 | NA | TRBD1 | TRBV27 | CASSLLGTGGSNYGYTF | TGTGCCAGCAGTTTATTGGGGACAGGGGGCTCTAATTATGGCTACACCTTC
TRBJ1-2 | NA | TRBD1 | TRBV28 | CASSVTGTVYGYTF | TGTGCCAGCAGTGTTACCGGGACAGTCTATGGCTACACCTTC
TRBJ2-1 | once | TRBD2 | TRBV2 | CASSESAGGRSYNEQFF | TGTGCCAGCAGTGAGTCAGCGGGGGGTCGGAGCTACAATGAGCAGTTCTTC
TRBJ2-5 | NA | NA | TRBV12-3/TRBV12-4 | CASSPPPSPEYF | TGTGCCAGCAGCCCACCCCCTAGTCCGGAGTACTTC
TRBJ2-2 | NA | NA | TRBV7-3 | CASSLVAGRDTGELFF | TGTGCCAGCAGCTTAGTGGCGGGGCGGGACACCGGGGAGCTGTTTTTT
TRBJ1-1 | NA | NA | TRBV7-3 | CASSLRPSTEAFF | TGTGCCAGCAGCTTACGCCCGAGCACTGAAGCTTTCTTT
TRBJ2-7 | NA | TRBD1 | TRBV25-1 | CASSTGQGSYEQYF | TGTGCCAGCAGCACAGGACAGGGATCCTACGAGCAGTACTTC
TRBJ1-5 | NA | TRBD1 | TRBV28 | CASSRRGRGQPQHF | TGTGCCAGCAGTAGGAGGGGGCGAGGGCAGCCCCAGCATTTT
TRBJ1-3 | NA | NA | TRBV3-1/TRBV3-2 | CASSQVFRGLSGNTIYF | TGTGCCAGCAGCCAAGTATTCAGGGGCCTCTCTGGAAACACCATATATTTT
TRBJ2-1 | NA | NA | TRBV2 | CASSLLANEQFF | TGTGCCAGCAGCCTACTAGCAAATGAGCAGTTCTTC
TRBJ2-7 | NA | NA | TRBV18 | CASSPSSYEQYF | TGTGCCAGCTCACCGTCGTCGTACGAGCAGTACTTC
TRBJ2-5 | once | NA | TRBV11-2 | CASSSHGLPQETQYF | TGTGCCAGCAGCTCGCATGGACTGCCTCAAGAGACCCAGTACTTC
TRBJ1-4 | NA | NA | TRBV2 | CASSGGMSVNEKLFF | TGTGCCAGCAGTGGAGGGATGTCGGTCAATGAAAAACTGTTTTTT
TRBJ2-5 | few | TRBD1 | TRBV7-6 | CASSLDPGGAGGYRETQYF | TGTGCCAGCAGCTTAGATCCAGGGGGCGCCGGGGGTTATAGGGAGACCCAGTACTTC
TRBJ2-5 | NA | TRBD1 | TRBV2 | CASRQGAGETQYF | TGTGCCAGCCGGCAGGGGGCCGGGGAGACCCAGTACTTC
TRBJ1-3 | NA | NA | TRBV2 | CASSAGNSGNTIYF | TGTGCCAGCAGTGCGGGGAACTCTGGAAACACCATATATTTT
TRBJ1-6 | NA | TRBD1 | TRBV7-8 | CASSAQGASPLHF | TGTGCCAGCAGCGCACAGGGGGCCTCACCCCTCCACTTT
TRBJ2-7 | NA | NA | TRBV21-1 | CASSKGAGQGAHEQYF | TGTGCCAGCAGCAAAGGAGCAGGACAGGGGGCACACGAGCAGTACTTC
TRBJ1-3 | NA | TRBD1 | TRBV25-1 | CASSEGFGTGAGNTIYF | TGTGCCAGCAGCGAGGGGTTCGGGACAGGGGCTGGAAACACCATATATTTT
TRBJ1-1 | NA | NA | TRBV11-3 | CASSSGAGASEAFF | TGTGCCAGCAGTTCAGGGGCAGGAGCCAGTGAAGCTTTCTTT
TRBJ2-3 | NA | NA | TRBV3-1/TRBV3-2 | CASSQDRVSTDTQYF | TGTGCCAGCAGCCAAGACCGGGTTAGCACAGATACGCAGTATTTT
TRBJ1-1 | NA | NA | TRBV30 | CAWSVGGSTEAFF | TGTGCCTGGAGTGTTGGGGGGAGCACTGAAGCTTTCTTT
TRBJ2-2 | NA | TRBD1 | TRBV18 | CASSPRQGSITGELFF | TGTGCCAGCTCACCGAGACAGGGATCAATCACCGGGGAGCTGTTTTTT
TRBJ2-1 | NA | TRBD2 | TRBV19 | CASSTIILAGGRGEQFF | TGTGCCAGTAGTACAATCATACTAGCGGGGGGCCGGGGTGAGCAGTTCTTC
TRBJ1-6 | NA | NA | TRBV3-1/TRBV3-2 | CASRRGSSPLHF | TGTGCCAGCAGAAGGGGAAGCTCACCCCTCCACTTT
TRBJ1-5 | NA | NA | TRBV7-3 | CASSPHPGQPQHF | TGTGCCAGCAGCCCTCACCCAGGGCAGCCCCAGCATTTT
TRBJ1-2 | NA | NA | TRBV21-1 | CASSFGGYGYTF | TGTGCCAGCAGCTTCGGGGGCTATGGCTACACCTTC